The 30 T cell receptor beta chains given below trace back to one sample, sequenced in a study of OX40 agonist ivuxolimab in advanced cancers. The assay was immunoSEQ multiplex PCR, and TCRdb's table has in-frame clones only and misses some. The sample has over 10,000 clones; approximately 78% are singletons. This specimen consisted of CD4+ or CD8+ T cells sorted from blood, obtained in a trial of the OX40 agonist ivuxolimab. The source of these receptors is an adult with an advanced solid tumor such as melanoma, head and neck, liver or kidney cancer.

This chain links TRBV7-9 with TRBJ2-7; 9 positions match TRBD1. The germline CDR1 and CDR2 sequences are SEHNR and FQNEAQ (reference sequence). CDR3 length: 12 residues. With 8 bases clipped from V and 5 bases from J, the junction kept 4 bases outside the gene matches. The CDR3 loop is CASWTGVHEQYF. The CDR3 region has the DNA TGTGCCAGCTGGACAGGGGTCCACGAGCAGTACTTC.

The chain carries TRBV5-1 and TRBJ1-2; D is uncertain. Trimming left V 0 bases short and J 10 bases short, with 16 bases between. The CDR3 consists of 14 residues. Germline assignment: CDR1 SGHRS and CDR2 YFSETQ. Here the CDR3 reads CASSLAGNPRSYTF. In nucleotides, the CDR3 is TGCGCCAGCAGCTTGGCCGGGAACCCGAGGTCCTACACCTTC.

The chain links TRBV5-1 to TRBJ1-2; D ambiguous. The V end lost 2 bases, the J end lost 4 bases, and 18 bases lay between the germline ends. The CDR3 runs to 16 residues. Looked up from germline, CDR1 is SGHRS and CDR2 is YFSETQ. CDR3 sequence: CASSFQSGPTAYGYTF. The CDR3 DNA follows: TGCGCCAGCAGCTTCCAGTCCGGACCGACTGCCTATGGCTACACCTTC.

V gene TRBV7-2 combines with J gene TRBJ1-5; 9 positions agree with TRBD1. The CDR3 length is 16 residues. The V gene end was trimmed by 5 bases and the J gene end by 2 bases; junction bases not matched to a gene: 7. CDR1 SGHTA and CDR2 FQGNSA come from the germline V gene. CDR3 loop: CASSIRDREGNQPQHF. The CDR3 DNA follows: TGTGCCAGCAGCATCCGGGACAGGGAAGGCAATCAGCCCCAGCATTTT.

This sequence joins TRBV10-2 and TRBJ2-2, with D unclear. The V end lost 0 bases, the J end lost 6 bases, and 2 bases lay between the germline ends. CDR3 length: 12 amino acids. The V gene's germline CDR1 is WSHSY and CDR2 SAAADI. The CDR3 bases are TGCGCCAGCAGTGAGTCGGCCGGGGAGCTGTTTTTT. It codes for CASSESAGELFF.

CDR3 amino acids: CASSAGEPGAEAFF. The CDR3 DNA reads TGTGCCAGCAGCGCAGGCGAACCCGGGGCTGAAGCTTTCTTT. V usage is TRBV9 and J usage is TRBJ1-1; D gene uncertain. V lost 3 bases and J lost 6, with 15 bases in between. The CDR3 has 14 residues. Germline V gives CDR1 SGDLS, CDR2 YYNGEE.

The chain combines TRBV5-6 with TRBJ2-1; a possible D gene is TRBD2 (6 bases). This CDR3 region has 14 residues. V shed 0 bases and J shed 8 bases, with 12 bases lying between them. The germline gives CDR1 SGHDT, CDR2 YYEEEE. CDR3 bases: TGTGCCAGCAGCTTGGGGCGGGGTATAGATGAGCAGTTCTTC. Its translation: CASSLGRGIDEQFF.

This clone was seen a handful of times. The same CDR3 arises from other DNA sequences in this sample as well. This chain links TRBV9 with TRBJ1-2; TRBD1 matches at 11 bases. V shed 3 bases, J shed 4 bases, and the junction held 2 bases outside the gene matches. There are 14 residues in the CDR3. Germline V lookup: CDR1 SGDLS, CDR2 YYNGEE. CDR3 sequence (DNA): TGTGCCAGCAGCGCCGGACAGGGGGCCTATGGCTACACCTTC. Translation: CASSAGQGAYGYTF.

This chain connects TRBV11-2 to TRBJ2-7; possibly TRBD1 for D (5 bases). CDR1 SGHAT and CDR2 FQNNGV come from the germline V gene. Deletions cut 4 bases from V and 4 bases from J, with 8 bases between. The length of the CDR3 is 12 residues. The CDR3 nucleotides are TGTGCCAGCAGCTCGACAGTTTACGAGCAGTACTTC. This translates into CASSSTVYEQYF.

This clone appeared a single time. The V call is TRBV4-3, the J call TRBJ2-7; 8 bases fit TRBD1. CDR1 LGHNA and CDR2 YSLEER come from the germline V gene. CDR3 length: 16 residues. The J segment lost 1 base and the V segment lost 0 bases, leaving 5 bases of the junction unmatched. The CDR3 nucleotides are TGCGCCAGCAGCCAAGATTGGGACAGGTCGTCCTACGAGCAGTACTTC. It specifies CASSQDWDRSSYEQYF.

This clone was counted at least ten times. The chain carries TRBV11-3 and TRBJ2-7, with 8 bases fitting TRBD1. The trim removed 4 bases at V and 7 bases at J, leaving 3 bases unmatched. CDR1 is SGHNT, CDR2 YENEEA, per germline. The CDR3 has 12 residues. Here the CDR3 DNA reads TGTGCCAGCAGCTCAGGGGACAGGGAGCAGTACTTC. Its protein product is CASSSGDREQYF.

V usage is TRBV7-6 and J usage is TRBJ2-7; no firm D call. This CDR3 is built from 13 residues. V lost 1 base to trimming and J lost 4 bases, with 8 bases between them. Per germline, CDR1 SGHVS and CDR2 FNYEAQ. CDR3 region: CASSLELRYEQYF. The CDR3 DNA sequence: TGTGCCAGCAGCTTAGAGTTGCGGTACGAGCAGTACTTC.

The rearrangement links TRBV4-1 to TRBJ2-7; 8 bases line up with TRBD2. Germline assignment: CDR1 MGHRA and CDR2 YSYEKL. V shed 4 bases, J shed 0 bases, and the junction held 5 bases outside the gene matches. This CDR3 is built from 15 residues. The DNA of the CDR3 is TGCGCCAGCAGCCTTACTAGCGGACCCTCCTACGAGCAGTACTTC. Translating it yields CASSLTSGPSYEQYF.

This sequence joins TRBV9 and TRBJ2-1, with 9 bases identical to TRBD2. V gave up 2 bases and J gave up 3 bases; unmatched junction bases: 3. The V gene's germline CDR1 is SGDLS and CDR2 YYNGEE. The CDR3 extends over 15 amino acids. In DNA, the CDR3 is TGTGCCAGCAGCGTTAGCGGGGGTATCTACAATGAGCAGTTCTTC. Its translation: CASSVSGGIYNEQFF. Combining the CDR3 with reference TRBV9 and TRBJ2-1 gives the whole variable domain DSGVTQTPKHLITATGQRVTLRCSPRSGDLSVYWYQQSLDQGLQFLIQYYNGEERAKGNILERFSAQQFPDLHSELNLSSLELGDSALYFCASSVSGGIYNEQFFGPGTRLTVL.

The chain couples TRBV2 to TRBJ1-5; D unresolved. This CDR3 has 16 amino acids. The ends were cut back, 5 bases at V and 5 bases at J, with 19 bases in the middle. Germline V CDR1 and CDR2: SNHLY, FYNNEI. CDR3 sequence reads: CASSPPGGSTDQPQHF. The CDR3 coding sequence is TGTGCCAGCAGTCCCCCCGGAGGGTCCACGGATCAGCCCCAGCATTTT.

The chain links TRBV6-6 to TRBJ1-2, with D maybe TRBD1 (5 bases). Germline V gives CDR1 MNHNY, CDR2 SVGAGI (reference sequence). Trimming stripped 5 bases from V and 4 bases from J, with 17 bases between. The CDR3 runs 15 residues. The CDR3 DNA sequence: TGTGCCAGCAGTCCCGGGGGGGAGGGATCCTATGGCTACACCTTC. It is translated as CASSPGGEGSYGYTF.

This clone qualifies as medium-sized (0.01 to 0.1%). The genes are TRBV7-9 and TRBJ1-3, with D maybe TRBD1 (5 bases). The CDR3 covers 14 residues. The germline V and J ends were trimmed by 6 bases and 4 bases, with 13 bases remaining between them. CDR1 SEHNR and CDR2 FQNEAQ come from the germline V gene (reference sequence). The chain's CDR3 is CASRLGGTGNTIYF. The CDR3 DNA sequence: TGTGCCAGCAGGCTGGGGGGGACGGGAAACACCATATATTTT.

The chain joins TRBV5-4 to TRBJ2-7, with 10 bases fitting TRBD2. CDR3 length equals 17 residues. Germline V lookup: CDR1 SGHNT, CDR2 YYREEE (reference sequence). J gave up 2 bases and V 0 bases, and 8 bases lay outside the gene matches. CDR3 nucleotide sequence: TGTGCCAGCAGCTTGGAGGGTAGCGGGAGGCACGCCTACGAGCAGTACTTC. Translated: CASSLEGSGRHAYEQYF.

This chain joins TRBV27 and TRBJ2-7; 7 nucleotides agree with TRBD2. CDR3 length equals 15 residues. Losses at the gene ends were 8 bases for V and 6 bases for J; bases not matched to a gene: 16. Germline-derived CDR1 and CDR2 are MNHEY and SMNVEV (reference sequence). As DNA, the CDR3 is TGTGCCAGCTCTCTCGGTTTGGGGGGGGAGGTCGAGCAGTACTTC. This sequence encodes CASSLGLGGEVEQYF.

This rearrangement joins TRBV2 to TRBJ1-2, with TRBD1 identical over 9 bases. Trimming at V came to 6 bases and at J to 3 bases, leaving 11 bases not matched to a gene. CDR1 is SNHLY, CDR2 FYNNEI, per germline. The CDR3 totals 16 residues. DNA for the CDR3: TGTGCCAGCAGCGACGTTACCGGGACAGGGTACTATGGCTACACCTTC. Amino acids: CASSDVTGTGYYGYTF.

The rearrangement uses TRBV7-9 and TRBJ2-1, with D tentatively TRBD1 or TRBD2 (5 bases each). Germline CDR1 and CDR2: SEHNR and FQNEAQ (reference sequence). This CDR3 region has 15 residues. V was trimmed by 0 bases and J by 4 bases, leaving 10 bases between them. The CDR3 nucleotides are TGTGCCAGCAGCTTAGCCGGGACGATTTACAATGAGCAGTTCTTC. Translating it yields CASSLAGTIYNEQFF. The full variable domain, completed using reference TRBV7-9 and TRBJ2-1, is DTGVSQNPRHKITKRGQNVTFRCDPISEHNRLYWYRQTLGQGPEFLTYFQNEAQLEKSRLLSDRFSAERPKGSFSTLEIQRTEQGDSAMYLCASSLAGTIYNEQFFGPGTRLTVL.

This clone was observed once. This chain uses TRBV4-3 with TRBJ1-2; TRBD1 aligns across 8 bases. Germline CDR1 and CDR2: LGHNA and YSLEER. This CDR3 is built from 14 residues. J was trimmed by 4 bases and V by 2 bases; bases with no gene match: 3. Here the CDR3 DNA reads TGCGCCAGCAGCCAAATCGGGACAGGCTATGGCTACACCTTC. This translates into CASSQIGTGYGYTF.

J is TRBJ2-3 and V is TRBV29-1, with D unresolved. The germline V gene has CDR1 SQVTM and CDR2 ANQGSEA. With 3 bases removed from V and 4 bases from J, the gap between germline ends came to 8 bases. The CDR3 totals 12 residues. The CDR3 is CSVDPSADTQYF. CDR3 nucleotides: TGCAGCGTTGACCCCAGCGCAGATACGCAGTATTTT.

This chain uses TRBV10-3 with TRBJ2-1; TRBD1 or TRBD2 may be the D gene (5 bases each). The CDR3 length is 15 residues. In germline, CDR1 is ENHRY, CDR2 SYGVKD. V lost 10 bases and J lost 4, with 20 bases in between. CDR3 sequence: CATLIQGEGYNEQFF. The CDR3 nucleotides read TGTGCCACTTTAATTCAGGGAGAGGGGTACAATGAGCAGTTCTTC.

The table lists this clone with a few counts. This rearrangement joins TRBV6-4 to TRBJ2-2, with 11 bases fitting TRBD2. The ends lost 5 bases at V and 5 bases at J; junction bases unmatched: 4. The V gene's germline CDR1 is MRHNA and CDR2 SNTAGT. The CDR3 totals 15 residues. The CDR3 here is CASSYASGGTGELFF. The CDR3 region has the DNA TGTGCCAGCAGTTACGCTAGCGGGGGGACCGGGGAGCTGTTTTTT.

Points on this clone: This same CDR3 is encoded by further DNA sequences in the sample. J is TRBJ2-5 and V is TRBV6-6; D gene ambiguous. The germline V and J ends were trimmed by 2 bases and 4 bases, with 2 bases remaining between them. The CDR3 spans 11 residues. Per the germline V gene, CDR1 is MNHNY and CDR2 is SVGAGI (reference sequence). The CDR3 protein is CASSYGETQYF. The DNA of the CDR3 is TGTGCCAGCAGTTACGGAGAGACCCAGTACTTC.

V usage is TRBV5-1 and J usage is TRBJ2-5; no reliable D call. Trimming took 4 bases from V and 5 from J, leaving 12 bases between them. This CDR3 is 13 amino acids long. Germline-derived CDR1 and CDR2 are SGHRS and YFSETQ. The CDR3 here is CASSLSVGETQYF. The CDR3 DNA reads TGCGCCAGCAGCCTATCAGTTGGGGAGACCCAGTACTTC. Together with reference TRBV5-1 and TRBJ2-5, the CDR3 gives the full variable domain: KAGVTQTPRYLIKTRGQQVTLSCSPISGHRSVSWYQQTPGQGLQFLFEYFSETQRNKGNFPGRFSGRQFSNSRSEMNVSTLELGDSALYLCASSLSVGETQYFGPGTRLLVL.

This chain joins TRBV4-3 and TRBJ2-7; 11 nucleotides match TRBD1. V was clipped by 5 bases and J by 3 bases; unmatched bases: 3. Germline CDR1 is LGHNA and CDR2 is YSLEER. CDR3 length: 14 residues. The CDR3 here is CASSGDRGVYEQYF. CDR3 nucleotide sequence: TGCGCCAGCAGCGGGGACAGGGGGGTCTACGAGCAGTACTTC.

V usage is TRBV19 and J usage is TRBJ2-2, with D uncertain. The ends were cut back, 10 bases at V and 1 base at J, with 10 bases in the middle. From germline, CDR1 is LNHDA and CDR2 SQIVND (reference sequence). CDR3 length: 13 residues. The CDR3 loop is CATLSRNTGELFF. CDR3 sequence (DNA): TGTGCCACTCTATCAAGGAACACCGGGGAGCTGTTTTTT.

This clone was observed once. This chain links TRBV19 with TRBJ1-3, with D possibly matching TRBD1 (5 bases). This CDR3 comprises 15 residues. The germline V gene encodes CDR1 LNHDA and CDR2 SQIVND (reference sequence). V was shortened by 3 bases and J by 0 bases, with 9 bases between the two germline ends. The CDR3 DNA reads TGTGCCAGTAGTATTGCAGGGAGCTCTGGAAACACCATATATTTT. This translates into CASSIAGSSGNTIYF.